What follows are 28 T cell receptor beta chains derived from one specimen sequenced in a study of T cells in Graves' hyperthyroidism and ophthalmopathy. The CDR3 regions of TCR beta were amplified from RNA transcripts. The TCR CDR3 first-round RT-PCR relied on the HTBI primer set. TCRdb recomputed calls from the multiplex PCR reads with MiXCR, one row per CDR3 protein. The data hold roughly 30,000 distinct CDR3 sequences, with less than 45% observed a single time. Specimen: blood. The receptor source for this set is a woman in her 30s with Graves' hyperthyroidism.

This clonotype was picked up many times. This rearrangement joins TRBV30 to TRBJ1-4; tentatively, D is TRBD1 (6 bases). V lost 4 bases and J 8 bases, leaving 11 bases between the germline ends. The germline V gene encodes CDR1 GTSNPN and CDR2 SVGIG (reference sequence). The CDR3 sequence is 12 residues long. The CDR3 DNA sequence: TGTGCCTGGACTTGGGGGGGCGAAAAACTGTTTTTT. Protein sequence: CAWTWGGEKLFF.

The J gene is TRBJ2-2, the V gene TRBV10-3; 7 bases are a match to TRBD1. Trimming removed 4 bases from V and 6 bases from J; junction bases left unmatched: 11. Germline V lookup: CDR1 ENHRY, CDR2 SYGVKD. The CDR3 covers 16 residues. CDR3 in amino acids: CAISGLTTGTAGELFF. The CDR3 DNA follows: TGTGCCATCAGTGGGTTAACGACAGGGACAGCCGGGGAGCTGTTTTTT.

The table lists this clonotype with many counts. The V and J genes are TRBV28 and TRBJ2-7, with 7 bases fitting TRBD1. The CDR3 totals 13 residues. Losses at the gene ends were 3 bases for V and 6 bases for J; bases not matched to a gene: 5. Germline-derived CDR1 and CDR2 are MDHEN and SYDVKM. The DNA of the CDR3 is TGTGCCAGCAGTTTTTCACAGGGGCTCGAGCAGTACTTC. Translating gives CASSFSQGLEQYF.

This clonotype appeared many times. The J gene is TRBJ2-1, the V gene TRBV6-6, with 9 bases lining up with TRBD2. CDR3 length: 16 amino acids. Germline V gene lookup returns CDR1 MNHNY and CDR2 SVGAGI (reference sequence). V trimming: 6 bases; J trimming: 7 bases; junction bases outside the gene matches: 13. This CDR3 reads CASRLYGTSLRNEQFF. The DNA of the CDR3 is TGTGCCAGCAGGTTATATGGGACTAGCTTACGGAATGAGCAGTTCTTC.

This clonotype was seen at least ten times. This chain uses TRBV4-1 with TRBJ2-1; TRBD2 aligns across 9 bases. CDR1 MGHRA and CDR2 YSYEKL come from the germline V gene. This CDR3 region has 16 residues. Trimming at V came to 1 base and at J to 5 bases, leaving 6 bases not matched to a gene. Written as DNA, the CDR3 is TGCGCCAGCAGCCAAGGTCGACTAGCGGCGGACAATGAGCAGTTCTTC. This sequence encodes CASSQGRLAADNEQFF.

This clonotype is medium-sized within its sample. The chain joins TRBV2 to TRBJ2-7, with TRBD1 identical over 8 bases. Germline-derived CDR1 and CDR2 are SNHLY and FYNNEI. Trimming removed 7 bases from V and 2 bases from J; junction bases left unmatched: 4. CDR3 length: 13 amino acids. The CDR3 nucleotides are TGTGCCAGCATCGGGACAGGAGCCTACGAGCAGTACTTC. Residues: CASIGTGAYEQYF.

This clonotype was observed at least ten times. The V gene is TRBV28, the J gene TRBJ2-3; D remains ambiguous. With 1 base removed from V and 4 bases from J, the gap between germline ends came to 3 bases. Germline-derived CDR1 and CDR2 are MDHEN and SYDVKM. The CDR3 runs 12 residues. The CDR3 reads CASSLSSDTQYF. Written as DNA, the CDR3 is TGTGCCAGCAGTTTATCCTCAGATACGCAGTATTTT.

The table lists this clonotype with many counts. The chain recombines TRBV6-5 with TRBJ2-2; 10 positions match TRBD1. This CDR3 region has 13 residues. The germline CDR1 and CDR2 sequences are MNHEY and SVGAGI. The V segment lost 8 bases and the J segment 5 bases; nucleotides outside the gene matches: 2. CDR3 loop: CASRDRGTGELFF. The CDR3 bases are TGTGCCAGCCGGGACAGGGGAACCGGGGAGCTGTTTTTT.

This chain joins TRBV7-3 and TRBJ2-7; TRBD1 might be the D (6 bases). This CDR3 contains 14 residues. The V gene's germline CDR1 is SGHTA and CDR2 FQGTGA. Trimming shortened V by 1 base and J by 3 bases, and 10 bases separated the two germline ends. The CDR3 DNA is TGTGCCAGCAGCTTAAACCCAGGGGACTACGAGCAGTACTTC. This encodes CASSLNPGDYEQYF.

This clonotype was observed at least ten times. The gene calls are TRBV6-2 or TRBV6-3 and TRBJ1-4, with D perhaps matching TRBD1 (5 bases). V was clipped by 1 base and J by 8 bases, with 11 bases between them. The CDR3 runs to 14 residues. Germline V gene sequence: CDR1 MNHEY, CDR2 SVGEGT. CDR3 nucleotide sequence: TGTGCCAGCAGTTACTTTCAGGGCGGCGAAAAACTGTTTTTT. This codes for CASSYFQGGEKLFF.

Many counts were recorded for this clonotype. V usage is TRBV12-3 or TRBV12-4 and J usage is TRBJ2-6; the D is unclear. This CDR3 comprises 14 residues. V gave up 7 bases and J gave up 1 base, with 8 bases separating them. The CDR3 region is CASTEWSGANVLTF. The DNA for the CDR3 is TGTGCCAGCACGGAATGGTCTGGGGCCAACGTCCTGACTTTC.

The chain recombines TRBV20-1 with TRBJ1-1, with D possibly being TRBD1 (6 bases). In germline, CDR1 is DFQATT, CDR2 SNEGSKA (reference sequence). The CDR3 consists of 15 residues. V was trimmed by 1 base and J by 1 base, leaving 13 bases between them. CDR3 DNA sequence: TGCAGTGCTAGAGCCGGGGGCATCGGGAACACTGAAGCTTTCTTT. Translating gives CSARAGGIGNTEAFF.

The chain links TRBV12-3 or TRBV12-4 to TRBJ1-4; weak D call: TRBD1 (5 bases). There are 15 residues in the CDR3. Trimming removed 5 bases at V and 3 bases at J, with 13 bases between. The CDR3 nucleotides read TGTGCCAGCAGTCGGTCTAGGGGCTCTAATGAAAAACTGTTTTTT. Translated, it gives CASSRSRGSNEKLFF.

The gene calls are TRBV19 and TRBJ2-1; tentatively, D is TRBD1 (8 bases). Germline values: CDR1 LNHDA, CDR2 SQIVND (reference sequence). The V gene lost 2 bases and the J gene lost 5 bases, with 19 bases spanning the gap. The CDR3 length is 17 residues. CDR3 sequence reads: CASSIRGGTGLHNEQFF. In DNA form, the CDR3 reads TGTGCCAGTAGTATAAGGGGAGGGACAGGCCTGCACAATGAGCAGTTCTTC. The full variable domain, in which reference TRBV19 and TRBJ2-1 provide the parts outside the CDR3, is DGGITQSPKYLFRKEGQNVTLSCEQNLNHDAMYWYRQDPGQGLRLIYYSQIVNDFQKGDIAEGYSVSREKKESFPLTVTSAQKNPTAFYLCASSIRGGTGLHNEQFFGPGTRLTVL.

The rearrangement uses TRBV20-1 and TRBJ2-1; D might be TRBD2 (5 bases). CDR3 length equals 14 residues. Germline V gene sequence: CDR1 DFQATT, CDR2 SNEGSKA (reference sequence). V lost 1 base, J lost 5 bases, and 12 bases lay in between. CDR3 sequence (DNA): TGCAGTGCTAGAGGGGTTCGGGAAGACAATGAGCAGTTCTTC. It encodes CSARGVREDNEQFF.

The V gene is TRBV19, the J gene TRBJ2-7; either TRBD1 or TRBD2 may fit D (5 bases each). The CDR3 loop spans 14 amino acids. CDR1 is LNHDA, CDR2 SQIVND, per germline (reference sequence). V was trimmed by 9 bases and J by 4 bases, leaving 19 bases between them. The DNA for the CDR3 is TGTGCCAGCAGCTTCTGTGGGGGAGCATACGAGCAGTACTTC. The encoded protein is CASSFCGGAYEQYF.

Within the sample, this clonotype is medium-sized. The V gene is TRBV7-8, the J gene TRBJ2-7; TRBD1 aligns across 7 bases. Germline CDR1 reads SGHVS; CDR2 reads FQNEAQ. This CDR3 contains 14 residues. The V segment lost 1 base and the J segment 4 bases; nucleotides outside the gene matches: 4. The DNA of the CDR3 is TGTGCCAGCAGCTTAGTTGACAGGGCTTACGAGCAGTACTTC. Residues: CASSLVDRAYEQYF.

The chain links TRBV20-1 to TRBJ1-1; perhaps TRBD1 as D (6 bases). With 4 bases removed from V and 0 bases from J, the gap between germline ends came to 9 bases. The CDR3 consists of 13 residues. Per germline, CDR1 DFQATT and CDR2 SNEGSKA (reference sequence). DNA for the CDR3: TGCAGTGCTATTAGGGGGATGAACACTGAAGCTTTCTTT. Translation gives CSAIRGMNTEAFF.

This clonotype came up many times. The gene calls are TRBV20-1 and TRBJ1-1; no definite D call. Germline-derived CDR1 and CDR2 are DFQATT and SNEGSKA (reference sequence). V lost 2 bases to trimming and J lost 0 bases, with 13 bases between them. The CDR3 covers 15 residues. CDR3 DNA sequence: TGCAGTGCTAGAAACGGACGGGCCGTGAACACTGAAGCTTTCTTT. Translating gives CSARNGRAVNTEAFF.

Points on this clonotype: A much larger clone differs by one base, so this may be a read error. The CDR3 nucleotides are TGCGCCAGCAGCCAAGGGACTAGCGGGAGGGGGGGCACAGATACGCAGTGTTTT. This gives the protein CASSQGTSGRGGTDTQCF. This chain joins TRBV4-1 and TRBJ2-3; 15 bases agree with TRBD2. The CDR3 is made up of 18 amino acids. In germline, CDR1 is MGHRA, CDR2 YSYEKL.

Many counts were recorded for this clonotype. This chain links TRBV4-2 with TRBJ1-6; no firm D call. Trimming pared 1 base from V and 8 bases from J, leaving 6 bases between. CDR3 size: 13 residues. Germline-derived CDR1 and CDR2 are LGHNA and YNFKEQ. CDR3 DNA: TGTGCCAGCAGCCAAGGACCCCATTCACCCCTCCACTTT. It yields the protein CASSQGPHSPLHF.

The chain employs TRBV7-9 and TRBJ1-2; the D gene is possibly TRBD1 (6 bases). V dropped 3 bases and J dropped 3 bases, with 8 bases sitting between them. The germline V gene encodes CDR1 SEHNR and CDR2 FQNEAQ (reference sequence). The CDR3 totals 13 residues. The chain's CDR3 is CASSFGGDYGYTF. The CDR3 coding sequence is TGTGCCAGCAGCTTTGGGGGCGACTATGGCTACACCTTC. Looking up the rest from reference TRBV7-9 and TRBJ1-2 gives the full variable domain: DTGVSQNPRHKITKRGQNVTFRCDPISEHNRLYWYRQTLGQGPEFLTYFQNEAQLEKSRLLSDRFSAERPKGSFSTLEIQRTEQGDSAMYLCASSFGGDYGYTFGSGTRLTVV.

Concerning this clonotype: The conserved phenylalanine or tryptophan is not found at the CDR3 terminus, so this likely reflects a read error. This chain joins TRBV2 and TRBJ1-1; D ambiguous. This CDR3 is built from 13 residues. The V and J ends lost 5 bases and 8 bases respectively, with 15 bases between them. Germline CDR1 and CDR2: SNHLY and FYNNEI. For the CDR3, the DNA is TGTGCCAGCAGTTCTGACGGGAGGGTGGAAGCTTTCACT. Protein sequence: CASSSDGRVEAFT.

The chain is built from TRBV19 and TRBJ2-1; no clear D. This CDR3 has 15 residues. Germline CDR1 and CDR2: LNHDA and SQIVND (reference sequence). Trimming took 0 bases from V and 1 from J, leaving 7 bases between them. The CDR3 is CASSIESQSYNEQFF. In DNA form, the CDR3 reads TGTGCCAGTAGTATAGAGTCACAGTCCTACAATGAGCAGTTCTTC.

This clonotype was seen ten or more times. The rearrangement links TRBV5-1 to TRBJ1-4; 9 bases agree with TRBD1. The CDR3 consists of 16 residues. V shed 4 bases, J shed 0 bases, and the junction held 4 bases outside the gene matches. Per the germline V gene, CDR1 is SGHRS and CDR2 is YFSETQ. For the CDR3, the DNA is TGCGCCAGCAGCCGACAGGGGGACGCAACTAATGAAAAACTGTTTTTT. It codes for CASSRQGDATNEKLFF.

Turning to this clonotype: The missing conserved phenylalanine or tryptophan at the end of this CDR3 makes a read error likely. In nucleotides, the CDR3 is TGTGCCAGCAGTCGACAGGCCCCTGGAAACACCATATATCTT. Its protein is CASSRQAPGNTIYL. This chain joins TRBV2 and TRBJ1-3; tentatively, D is TRBD1 (6 bases). This CDR3 spans 14 amino acids. Between the trimmed V and J ends, which lost 5 bases and 2 bases, there was a span of 10 bases. Germline loops: CDR1 SNHLY, CDR2 FYNNEI.

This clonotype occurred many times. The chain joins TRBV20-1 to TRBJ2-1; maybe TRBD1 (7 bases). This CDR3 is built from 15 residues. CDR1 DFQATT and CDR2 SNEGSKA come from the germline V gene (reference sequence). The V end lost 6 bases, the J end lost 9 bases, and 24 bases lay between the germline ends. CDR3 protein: CSALPGGGVNVEQFF. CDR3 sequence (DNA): TGCAGTGCCCTCCCAGGAGGGGGCGTTAATGTTGAGCAGTTCTTC.

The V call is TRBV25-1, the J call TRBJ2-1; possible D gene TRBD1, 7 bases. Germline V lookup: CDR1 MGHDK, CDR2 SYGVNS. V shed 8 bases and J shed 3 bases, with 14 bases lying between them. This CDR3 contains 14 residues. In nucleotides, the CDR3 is TGTGCCAGCGGGGGGACAGCCTTCTACAATGAGCAGTTCTTC. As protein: CASGGTAFYNEQFF.